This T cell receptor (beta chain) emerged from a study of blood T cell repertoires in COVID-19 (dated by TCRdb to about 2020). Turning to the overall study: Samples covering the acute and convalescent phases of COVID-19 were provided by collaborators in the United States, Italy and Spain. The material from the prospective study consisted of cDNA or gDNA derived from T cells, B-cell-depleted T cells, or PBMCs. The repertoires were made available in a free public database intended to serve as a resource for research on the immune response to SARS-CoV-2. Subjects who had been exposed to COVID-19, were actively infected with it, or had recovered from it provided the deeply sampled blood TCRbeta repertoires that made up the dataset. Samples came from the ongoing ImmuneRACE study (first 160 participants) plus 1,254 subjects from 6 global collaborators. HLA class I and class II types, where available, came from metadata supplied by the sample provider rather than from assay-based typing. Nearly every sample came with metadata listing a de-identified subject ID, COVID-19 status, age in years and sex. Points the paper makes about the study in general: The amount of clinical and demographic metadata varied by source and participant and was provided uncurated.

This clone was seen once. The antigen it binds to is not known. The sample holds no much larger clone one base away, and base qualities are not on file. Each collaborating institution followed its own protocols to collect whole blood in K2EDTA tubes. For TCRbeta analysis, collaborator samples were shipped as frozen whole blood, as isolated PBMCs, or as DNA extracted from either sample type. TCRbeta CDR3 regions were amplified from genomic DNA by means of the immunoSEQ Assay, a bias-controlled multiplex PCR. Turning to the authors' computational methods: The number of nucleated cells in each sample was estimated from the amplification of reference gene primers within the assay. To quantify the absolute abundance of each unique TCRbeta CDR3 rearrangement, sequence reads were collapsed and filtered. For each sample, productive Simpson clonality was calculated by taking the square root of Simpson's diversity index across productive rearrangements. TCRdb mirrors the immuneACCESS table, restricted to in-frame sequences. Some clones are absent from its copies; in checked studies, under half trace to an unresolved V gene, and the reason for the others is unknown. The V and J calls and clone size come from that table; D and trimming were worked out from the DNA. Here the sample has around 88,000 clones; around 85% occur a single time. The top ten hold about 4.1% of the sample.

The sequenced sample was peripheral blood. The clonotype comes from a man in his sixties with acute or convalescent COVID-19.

The CDR3 protein is CSVQPSGPEQYF. The DNA reads TGCAGCGTACAACCATCAGGGCCCGAGCAGTACTTC. The rearrangement joined TRBV29-1 to TRBJ2-7, and perhaps TRBD1 as D gene, on 5 matching bases. The germline ends are 15 bases apart after V is trimmed by 6 bases and J by 6 bases. Taken from the germline V gene, the CDR1 and CDR2 loops are SQVTM and ANQGSEA. The CDR3 runs 12 amino acids, cysteine and phenylalanine included. This entry keeps only the CDR3 DNA: 36 bases, framed from base 1.